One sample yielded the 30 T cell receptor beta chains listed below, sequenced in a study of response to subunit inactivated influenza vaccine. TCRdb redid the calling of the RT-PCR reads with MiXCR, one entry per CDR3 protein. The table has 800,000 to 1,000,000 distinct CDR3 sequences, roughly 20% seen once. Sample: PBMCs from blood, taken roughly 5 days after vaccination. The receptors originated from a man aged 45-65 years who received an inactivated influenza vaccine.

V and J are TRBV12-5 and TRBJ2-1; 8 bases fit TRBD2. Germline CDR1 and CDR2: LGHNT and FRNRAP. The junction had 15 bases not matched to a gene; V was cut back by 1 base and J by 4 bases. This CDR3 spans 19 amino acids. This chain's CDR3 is CASGLAGSGIPLGYNEQFF. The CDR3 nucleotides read TGTGCTAGTGGTTTGGCGGGTAGCGGGATCCCCCTGGGGTACAATGAGCAGTTCTTC.

CDR3 amino acids: CSARYGTGGGEAFF. The CDR3 DNA follows: TGCAGTGCTAGATACGGAACAGGGGGCGGTGAAGCTTTCTTT. The genes are TRBV20-1 and TRBJ1-1; 9 bases match TRBD1. Germline-derived CDR1 and CDR2 are DFQATT and SNEGSKA (reference sequence). The CDR3 is 14 amino acids. J lost 7 bases, V lost 2 bases, and 8 bases had no gene match.

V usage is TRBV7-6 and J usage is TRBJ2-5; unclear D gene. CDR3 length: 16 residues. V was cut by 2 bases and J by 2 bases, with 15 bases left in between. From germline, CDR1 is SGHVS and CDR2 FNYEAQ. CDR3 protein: CASSLTPQTEQETQYF. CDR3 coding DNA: TGTGCCAGCAGCTTAACCCCCCAAACCGAACAAGAGACCCAGTACTTC.

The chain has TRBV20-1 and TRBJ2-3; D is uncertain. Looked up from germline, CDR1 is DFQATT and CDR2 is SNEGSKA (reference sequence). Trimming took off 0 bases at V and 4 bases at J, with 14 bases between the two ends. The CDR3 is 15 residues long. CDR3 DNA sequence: TGCAGTGCTAGAGACAGCGACTCTGGAGCAGATACGCAGTATTTT. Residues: CSARDSDSGADTQYF.

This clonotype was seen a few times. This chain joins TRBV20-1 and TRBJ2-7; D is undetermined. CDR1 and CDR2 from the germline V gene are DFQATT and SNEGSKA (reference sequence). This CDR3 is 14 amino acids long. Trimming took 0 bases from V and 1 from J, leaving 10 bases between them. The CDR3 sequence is CSARDHGGSYEQYF. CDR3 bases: TGCAGTGCTAGAGACCACGGTGGTTCCTACGAGCAGTACTTC.

CDR3 DNA sequence: TGCAGTGCTAGTCCGCTGGACAGGGGGCTGGGGAACACTGAAGCTTTCTTT. It specifies CSASPLDRGLGNTEAFF. The chain employs TRBV20-1 and TRBJ1-1; 11 bases match TRBD1. Germline CDR1 is DFQATT and CDR2 is SNEGSKA (reference sequence). This CDR3 is 17 amino acids long. V lost 3 bases to trimming and J lost 1 base; unmatched junction nucleotides: 10.

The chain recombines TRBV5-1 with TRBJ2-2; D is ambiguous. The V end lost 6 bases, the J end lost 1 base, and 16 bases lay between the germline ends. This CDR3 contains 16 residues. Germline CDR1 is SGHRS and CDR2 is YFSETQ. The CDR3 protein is CASTASAGMNTGELFF. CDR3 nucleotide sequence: TGCGCCAGCACCGCCTCCGCTGGCATGAACACCGGGGAGCTGTTTTTT.

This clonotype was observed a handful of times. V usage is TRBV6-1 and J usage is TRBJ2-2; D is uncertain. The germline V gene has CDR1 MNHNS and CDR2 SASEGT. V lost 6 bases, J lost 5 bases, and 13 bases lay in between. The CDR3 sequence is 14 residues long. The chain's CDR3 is CASSNRPRTGELFF. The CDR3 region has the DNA TGTGCCAGCAGCAACCGGCCTAGAACCGGGGAGCTGTTTTTT.

CDR3 nucleotide sequence: TGCAGTGCTAGAGGGACTAGCTCGTGGGAGCAGTTCTTC. Translated, it gives CSARGTSSWEQFF. The rearrangement joins TRBV20-1 to TRBJ2-1; 8 bases agree with TRBD2. The germline CDR1 and CDR2 sequences are DFQATT and SNEGSKA (reference sequence). V lost 1 base, J lost 10 bases, and 6 bases stayed unmatched. CDR3 length equals 13 residues.

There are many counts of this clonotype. CDR3 region: CASSLFLSEQYF. The CDR3 region has the DNA TGTGCCAGCAGCTTATTCCTCTCCGAGCAGTACTTC. This rearrangement joins TRBV7-9 to TRBJ2-7; D is unclear. V was clipped by 2 bases and J by 6 bases, with 8 bases between them. Germline CDR1 SEHNR, CDR2 FQNEAQ (reference sequence). The CDR3 extends over 12 amino acids.

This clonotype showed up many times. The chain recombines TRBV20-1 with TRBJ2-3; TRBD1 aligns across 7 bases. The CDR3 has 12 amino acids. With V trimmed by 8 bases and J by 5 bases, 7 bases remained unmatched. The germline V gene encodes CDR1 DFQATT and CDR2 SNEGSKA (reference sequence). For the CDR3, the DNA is TGCAGTCTAGGGGGCTGGCAAGATACGCAGTATTTT. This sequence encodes CSLGGWQDTQYF.

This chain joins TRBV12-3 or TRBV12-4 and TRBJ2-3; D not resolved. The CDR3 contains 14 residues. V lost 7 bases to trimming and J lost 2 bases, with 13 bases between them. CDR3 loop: CASTPDSNTDTQYF. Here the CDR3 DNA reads TGTGCCAGCACCCCCGATAGCAACACAGATACGCAGTATTTT.

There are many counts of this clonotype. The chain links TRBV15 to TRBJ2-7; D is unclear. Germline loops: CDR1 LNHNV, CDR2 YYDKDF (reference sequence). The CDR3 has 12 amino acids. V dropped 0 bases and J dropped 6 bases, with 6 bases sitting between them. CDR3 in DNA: TGTGCCACCAGCAGAGATCTGGGCGAGCAGTACTTC. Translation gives CATSRDLGEQYF.

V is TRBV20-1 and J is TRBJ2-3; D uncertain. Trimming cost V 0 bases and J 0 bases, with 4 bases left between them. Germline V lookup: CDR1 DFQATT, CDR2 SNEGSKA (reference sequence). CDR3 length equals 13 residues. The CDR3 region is CSAREKSTDTQYF. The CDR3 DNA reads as TGCAGTGCTAGAGAAAAAAGCACAGATACGCAGTATTTT.

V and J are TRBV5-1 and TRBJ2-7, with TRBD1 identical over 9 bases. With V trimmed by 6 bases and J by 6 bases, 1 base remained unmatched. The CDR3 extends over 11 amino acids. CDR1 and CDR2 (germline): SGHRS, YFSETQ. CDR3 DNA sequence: TGCGCCAGCACGGACAGGGGCGAGCAGTACTTC. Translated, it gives CASTDRGEQYF.

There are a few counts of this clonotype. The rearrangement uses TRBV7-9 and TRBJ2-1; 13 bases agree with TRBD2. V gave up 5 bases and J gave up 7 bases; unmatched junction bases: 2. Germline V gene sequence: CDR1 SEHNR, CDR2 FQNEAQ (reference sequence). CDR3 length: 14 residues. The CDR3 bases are TGTGCCAGCAGCGGGACTAGCGGGAAAAATGAGCAGTTCTTC. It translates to CASSGTSGKNEQFF.

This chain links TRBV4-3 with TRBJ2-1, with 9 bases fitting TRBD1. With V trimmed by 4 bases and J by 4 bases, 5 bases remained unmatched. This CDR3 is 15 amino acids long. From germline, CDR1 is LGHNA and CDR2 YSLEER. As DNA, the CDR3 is TGCGCCAGCAGCCCGGACAGGGGCTTGTACAATGAGCAGTTCTTC. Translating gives CASSPDRGLYNEQFF.

Here the CDR3 reads CASSLYGQPMNTEAFF. As DNA, the CDR3 is TGTGCCAGCAGTTTATACGGTCAACCCATGAACACTGAAGCTTTCTTT. The chain is built from TRBV28 and TRBJ1-1; D is uncertain. The CDR3 totals 16 residues. With 1 base removed from V and 0 bases from J, the gap between germline ends came to 12 bases. From germline, CDR1 is MDHEN and CDR2 SYDVKM.

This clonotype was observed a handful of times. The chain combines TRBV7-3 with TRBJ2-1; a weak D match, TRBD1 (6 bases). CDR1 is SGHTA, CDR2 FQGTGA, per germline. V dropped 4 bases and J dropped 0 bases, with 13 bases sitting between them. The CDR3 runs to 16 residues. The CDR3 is CASSSIGGSSYNEQFF. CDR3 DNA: TGTGCCAGCAGCTCCATTGGGGGCAGCTCCTACAATGAGCAGTTCTTC.

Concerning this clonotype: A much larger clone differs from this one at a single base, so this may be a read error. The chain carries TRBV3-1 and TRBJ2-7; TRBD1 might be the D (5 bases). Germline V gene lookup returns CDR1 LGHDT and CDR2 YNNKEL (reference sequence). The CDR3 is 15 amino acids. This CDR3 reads CATSQDRGISYEQYF. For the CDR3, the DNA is TGTGCCACCAGCCAAGATAGGGGCATCTCCTACGAGCAGTACTTC.

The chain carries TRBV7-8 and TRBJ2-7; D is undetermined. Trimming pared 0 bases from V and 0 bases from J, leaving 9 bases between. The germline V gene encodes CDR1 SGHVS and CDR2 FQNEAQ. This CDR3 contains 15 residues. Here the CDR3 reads CASSLAPDLSYEQYF. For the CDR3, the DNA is TGTGCCAGCAGCTTAGCGCCGGACCTCTCCTACGAGCAGTACTTC.

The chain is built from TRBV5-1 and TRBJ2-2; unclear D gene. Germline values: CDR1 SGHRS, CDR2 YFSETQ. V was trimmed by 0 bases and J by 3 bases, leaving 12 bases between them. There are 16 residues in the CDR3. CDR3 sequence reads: CASSLDLGSYTGELFF. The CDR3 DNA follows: TGCGCCAGCAGCTTGGATCTAGGCTCTTACACCGGGGAGCTGTTTTTT.

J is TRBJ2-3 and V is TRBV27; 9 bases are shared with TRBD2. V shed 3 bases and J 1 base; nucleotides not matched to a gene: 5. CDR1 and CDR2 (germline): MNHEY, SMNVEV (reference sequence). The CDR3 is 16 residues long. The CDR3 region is CASSLVRLAGTDTQYF. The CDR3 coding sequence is TGTGCCAGCAGTTTGGTGAGACTAGCGGGCACAGATACGCAGTATTTT.

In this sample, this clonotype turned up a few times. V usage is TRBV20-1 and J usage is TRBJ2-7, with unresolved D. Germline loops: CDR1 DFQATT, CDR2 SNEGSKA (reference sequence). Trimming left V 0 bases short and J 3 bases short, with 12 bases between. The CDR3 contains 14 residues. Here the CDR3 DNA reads TGCAGTGCTAGAGACCCGACACAGTTCTACGAGCAGTACTTC. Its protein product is CSARDPTQFYEQYF.

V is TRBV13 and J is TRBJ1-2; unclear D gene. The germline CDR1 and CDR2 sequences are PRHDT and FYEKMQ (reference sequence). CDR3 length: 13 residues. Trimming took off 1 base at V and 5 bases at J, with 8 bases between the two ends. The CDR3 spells CASSLEAAYGYTF. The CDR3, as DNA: TGTGCCAGCAGCTTAGAGGCAGCATATGGCTACACCTTC.

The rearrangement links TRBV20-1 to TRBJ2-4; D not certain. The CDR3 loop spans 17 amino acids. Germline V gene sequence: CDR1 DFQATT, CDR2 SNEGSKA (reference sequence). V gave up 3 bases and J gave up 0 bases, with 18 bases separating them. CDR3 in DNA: TGCAGTGCTAGCAACATCAGGTTGGACGTAGCCAAAAACATTCAGTACTTC. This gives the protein CSASNIRLDVAKNIQYF.

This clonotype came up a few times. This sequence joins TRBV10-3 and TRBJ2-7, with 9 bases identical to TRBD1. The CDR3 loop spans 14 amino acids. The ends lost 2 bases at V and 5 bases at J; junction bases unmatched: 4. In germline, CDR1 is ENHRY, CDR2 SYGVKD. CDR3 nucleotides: TGTGCCATCAGTGAGGCTACAGGGGGCAACGAGCAGTACTTC. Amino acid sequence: CAISEATGGNEQYF.

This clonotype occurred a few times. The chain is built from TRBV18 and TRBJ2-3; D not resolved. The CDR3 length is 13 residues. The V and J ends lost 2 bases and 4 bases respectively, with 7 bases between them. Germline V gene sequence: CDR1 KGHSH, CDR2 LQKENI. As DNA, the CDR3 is TGTGCCAGCTCACCAGTAATGGCAGATACGCAGTATTTT. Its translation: CASSPVMADTQYF.

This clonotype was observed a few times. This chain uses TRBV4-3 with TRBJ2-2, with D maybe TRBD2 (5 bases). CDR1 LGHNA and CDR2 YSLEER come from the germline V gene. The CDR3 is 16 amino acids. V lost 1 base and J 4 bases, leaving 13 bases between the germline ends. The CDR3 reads CASSQASTGSTGELFF. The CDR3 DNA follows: TGCGCCAGCAGCCAAGCCTCAACGGGGAGCACCGGGGAGCTGTTTTTT.

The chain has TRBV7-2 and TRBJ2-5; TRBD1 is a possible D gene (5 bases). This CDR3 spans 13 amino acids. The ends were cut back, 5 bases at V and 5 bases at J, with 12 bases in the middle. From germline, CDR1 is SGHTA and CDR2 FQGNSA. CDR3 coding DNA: TGTGCCAGCAGCATAGGACATACGGAGACCCAGTACTTC. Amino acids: CASSIGHTETQYF.